Sequencing of this T cell receptor beta chain was carried out in a study of T cells after yellow fever vaccination. The CDR3 has 16 residues. Germline CDR1 and CDR2: SGHKS and YYEKEE (reference sequence). Trimming took 4 bases from V and 1 from J; bases not matched to a gene: 7. From the 5' RACE reads, TCRdb called clonotypes with MiXCR, one entry per CDR3 protein. The sample lists roughly 250,000 distinct CDR3 sequences; 10% to 15% were seen once. Material: CD4+ T cells sorted from PBMCs, obtained 45 days after the yellow fever booster vaccination. The chain links TRBV5-5 to TRBJ2-1; 8 positions match TRBD2. The clonotype comes from a man aged 30 to 45 who received the YFV17D yellow fever vaccine. CDR3 in DNA: TGTGCCAGCAGCACCGGACTAGCAGGTTCCTACAATGAGCAGTTCTTC. It encodes CASSTGLAGSYNEQFF.